This TCR beta chain was captured in a study of regulatory T cells in long-lasting Graves disease. The study, taken as a whole, reports: Accuracy was perhaps lowered by the small sample size.

As concerns this clonotype: Its specificity is not known.

This CDR3 has 14 amino acids. The V and J ends lost 4 bases and 3 bases, in that order; junction bases with no gene match: 4. Germline V gene sequence: CDR1 SGHNT, CDR2 YYREEE (reference sequence). To make TCR beta libraries, researchers used iRepertoire HTBI primers and Arm-PCR of CDR3 regions. One entry per CDR3 protein, called by TCRdb with MiXCR from the multiplex PCR reads. Seen here are some 440,000 distinct CDR3 sequences, under 25% observed once, and the top ten hold over 7.5%. Time point given: persistent/refractory GD, antithyroid drugs over 5 years with positive TRAb. Preparation of the TCR library used RNA extracted from PBMCs.

This chain links TRBV5-4 with TRBJ2-7, with 10 positions matching TRBD1. The TCR was taken from a female donor with Graves disease. The sequenced sample was peripheral blood mononuclear cells (PBMCs), obtained when the disease was refractory, from a patient treated with antithyroid drugs. The CDR3 region is CASSDDRGLYEQYF. The CDR3 bases are TGTGCCAGCAGCGACGACAGGGGGCTCTACGAGCAGTACTTC.